This TCR beta chain was sequenced in a study of cytomegalovirus exposure and HLA in healthy donors. The study's findings and limits: Sequencing likely generated an artifact that appeared as a cluster of highly shared sequence variants.

As regards this clone: Its antigen is still unknown.

V dropped 6 bases and J dropped 5 bases, with 7 bases sitting between them. The germline V gene has CDR1 MDHEN and CDR2 SYDVKM. The CDR3 consists of 12 residues. The PCR made use of 60 Vbeta and 13 Jbeta primers. Measured with immunoSEQ multiplex PCR; TCRdb has only the in-frame clones, and not every one. The sample records 80,000 to 100,000 clones, about 81% being singletons. The sequencing sample was made of PBMCs. The source of this sequence is a man aged 35-49 years in good health and CMV-seropositive. The chain uses TRBV28 and TRBJ2-2; maybe TRBD1 (5 bases). CDR3 in DNA: TGTGCCAGCAGCCCAGGGACCGGGGAGCTGTTTTTT. Amino acid sequence: CASSPGTGELFF.